This TCR beta chain was recorded in a study of regulatory T cells in long-lasting Graves disease. Study summary: Duration of antithyroid drug therapy among newly diagnosed Graves' patients was under 3 months.

Time point in this sample: newly diagnosed GD, antithyroid drugs for less than 3 months. The TCR library was made from RNA that had been extracted from PBMCs in TRIzol. Criteria from the American Thyroid Association guidelines were applied to diagnose Graves' disease. A remark on this clonotype: Its antigen is unidentified.

Construction of TCR beta libraries relied on iRepertoire HTBI primers and on Arm-PCR targeting CDR3 regions. MiXCR was run by TCRdb on the multiplex PCR reads, yielding one entry per CDR3 protein. Seen here are about 200,000 distinct CDR3 sequences, around 20% observed once, and the top ten hold about 20%. Study results and limitations: There were preferences for TRBV28, TRBJ1-2 and TRBJ2-5 in persistent disease. Persistent Graves' patients showed less TCR diversity than newly diagnosed ones.

The germline V gene encodes CDR1 MGHDK and CDR2 SYGVNS. This CDR3 has 19 residues. The V gene lost 5 bases and the J gene lost 2 bases, with 27 bases spanning the gap. Sequencing used peripheral blood mononuclear cells (PBMCs), obtained at new diagnosis, from a patient treated with antithyroid drugs. The clonotype was recovered from a female donor with Graves disease. This rearrangement joins TRBV25-1 to TRBJ2-5; D is ambiguous. Here the CDR3 reads CASSSIGVQPSRLQETQYF. CDR3 coding DNA: TGTGCCAGCAGTTCGATAGGTGTGCAGCCATCAAGATTGCAAGAGACCCAGTACTTC.